This T cell receptor beta chain was identified during a study of T cells in Graves' hyperthyroidism and ophthalmopathy. Findings of the study overall: Separation of ophthalmopathy from stable hyperthyroidism was achieved by a 13 V-J model.

V was clipped by 4 bases and J by 4 bases, with 13 bases between them. Germline lookup yields CDR1 SEHNR and CDR2 FQNEAQ (reference sequence). This CDR3 comprises 14 residues. RNA transcripts were the template for amplifying TCR beta CDR3 regions. A set of HTBI primers served as the primers for a first-round RT-PCR of the TCR CDR3. TCRdb fed the multiplex PCR reads into MiXCR, producing one record per CDR3 protein. The sample yields about 270,000 distinct CDR3 sequences, approximately 26% seen once. As for this clonotype: Its antigen remains unknown.

The sequence came from a man in his forties or fifties with Graves' hyperthyroidism that later progressed to Graves' ophthalmopathy. Source material: blood. This sequence joins TRBV7-9 and TRBJ1-2; D uncertain. The CDR3 bases are TGTGCCAGCAGCTCACCACTACCGGGCTATGGCTACACCTTC. This encodes CASSSPLPGYGYTF.